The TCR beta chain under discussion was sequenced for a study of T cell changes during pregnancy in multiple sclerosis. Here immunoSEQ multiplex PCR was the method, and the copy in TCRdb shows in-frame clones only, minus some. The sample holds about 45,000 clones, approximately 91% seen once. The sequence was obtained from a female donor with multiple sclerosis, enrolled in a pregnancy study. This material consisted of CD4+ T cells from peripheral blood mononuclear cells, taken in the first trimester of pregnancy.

The CDR3 loop is CASTTSYEQFF. The CDR3 DNA follows: TGCGCCAGTACGACTAGTTATGAGCAGTTCTTC. The chain uses TRBV10-1 and TRBJ2-1; possible D gene TRBD2, 6 bases. CDR1 is WNHNN and CDR2 is SYGVQD in the germline V gene (reference sequence). V was pared by 9 bases and J by 8 bases, with 11 bases between. This CDR3 comprises 11 residues.